The entry below gives a single T cell receptor beta chain sequence along with its context. No antigen is known for it. It has no much larger one-base neighbor in the sample; base qualities were not kept. Receptor libraries were prepared by the immunoSEQ multiplex PCR assay. For the multiplex PCR, a mixture combining 60 forward primers for TCR Vbeta segments and 13 reverse primers for TCR Jbeta segments was used. A multiplex PCR assay on genomic DNA amplified the CDR3 region of rearranged TCR beta genes. The amplified TCR beta libraries were sequenced on the Illumina HiSeq System as 87-base-pair reads. The study's own analysis went as follows. A later analysis counted about 82 million unique TCR beta chains across the 640 or so repertoires, and roughly 10 million of these chains were shared by at least two donors. A nearest-neighbor algorithm error-corrected the raw reads and collapsed the reads into unique sequences, merging closely related sequences to remove PCR and sequencing errors. To assign V, D and J gene segments, CDR3 sequences were aligned to IMGT reference sequences. Each retained sequence needed at least a six-nucleotide match to both a V gene segment and a J gene segment. A rearrangement counted as productive if the CDR3 had no stop codons and remained in frame with V and J, and every other rearrangement counted as non-productive. CDR3 was defined by IMGT convention, running from the second conserved V-encoded cysteine to the conserved J-encoded phenylalanine. The earlier analysis of about 560 of the donors excluded any sequence lacking an unambiguous match to a single V gene segment. In an earlier analysis of 587 of the donors, a V segment was called functional when productive rearrangements were above 56.7%, and segregating when the standard deviation between donors exceeded 5%. To diagnose cytomegalovirus status from the catalog of TCR beta chain sequences, a statistical classification framework was built. V and J gene assignment, in a later analysis, came from comparing TCR nucleotide sequences with IMGT/GENE-DB human TR gene sequences. The TCRdist pipeline was used in a later analysis to assign CDR3 sequences and most-parsimonious VDJ recombination scenarios. In a later analysis, each TCR beta chain was defined by its CDR3 amino acid sequence together with its V-gene family, and reads lacking a unique V-gene family were excluded. To address suspected cross-contamination and a sequencing artifact, a later analysis removed over 500 highly shared, low-generation-probability nucleotide sequences. A later analysis calculated a clonal expansion index for each public chain from normalized within-repertoire ranks of inferred template counts. In a later analysis, generation probabilities were computed with a VDJ recombination model fitted to out-of-frame rearrangements, and the resulting probabilities were checked against IGoR. In a later analysis, TCR-TCR, TCR-HLA and TCR-CMV co-occurrence was scored with hypergeometric tests, and a repertoire-size bias correction was applied to TCR pairs. A later analysis estimated false discovery rates by permuting HLA or CMV assignments 20 times. In a later analysis, co-occurring TCRs were grouped with DBSCAN, and TCRdist sequence similarity was added when clustering was performed within HLA-allele-positive subsets. For co-occurrence clustering, repertoires with fewer than 30,000 or more than 120,000 public chains were excluded, along with roughly 5 repertoires with anomalous nucleotide sharing. TCRdb's version of the immuneACCESS table is confined to in-frame rearrangements and falls short of the full clone set. An unresolved V gene accounts for under half of the shortfall where checked; the remainder is of unknown origin. V, J and clone size derive from that table, while D and trimming were established from the DNA sequence. The sample records some 250,000 clones, roughly 82% of which are singletons. The ten largest clones add up to 5.4% of the sample.

The cohort was made up of 666 healthy bone marrow donors. At the time of sampling, all cohort members were nominally healthy, though unrecorded immune exposures were likely present. The donor tested CMV seropositive and was one of the 289 seropositive cohort members. A peripheral blood sample was provided by each donor, and peripheral blood mononuclear cells were used for TCR beta sequencing. The Qiagen DNeasy Blood Extraction Kit was used to extract genomic DNA from the blood cell samples. Taken from the germline V gene, the CDR1 and CDR2 loops are SGHVS and FNYEAQ. The germline ends are 14 bases apart after V is trimmed by 0 bases and J by 8 bases. Reading from cysteine to phenylalanine, the CDR3 counts 15 amino acids. Only CDR3 DNA is held: 45 bases, read in frame from base 1. The data were obtained in a study of cytomegalovirus exposure and HLA in healthy donors (dated by TCRdb to about 2017). Notes on the research overall: An earlier analysis of 587 of the donors reported 250 to 300 Gb of sequence data and around 120 million unique TCR beta sequences obtained from about 179 million T cells. An early release covering roughly 640 HLA-typed donors comprised about 300 gigabases of sequencing data and some 79 million unique TCR sequences. The later analysis used no new phenotypic data to find candidate immune exposures, relying instead on TCR beta sequences and their occurrence across donors. The study was designed to test whether signatures of past pathogen exposure could be identified by cataloging public T cell receptors. The study profiled the T cell repertoires of more than 500 subjects by immunosequencing and related them to cytomegalovirus serostatus. Donor age, sex, ethnicity and CMV serostatus were compiled together with the repertoire data. On average, roughly 250,000 unique TCR beta nucleotide sequences were sequenced per donor among about 400 genotyped donors of the cohort, with roughly 18% of those sequences being non-productive. Genome-wide SNP genotypes for about 55% of the roughly 670 donors were used in a later genetic analysis, which treated that subset as a discovery cohort. Because of strong linkage in the cohort, roughly five DR-DQ haplotypes were treated as single units for association and clustering. A separate validation cohort of 100 to 150 different subjects was used in addition to the roughly 670-subject first cohort. A later analysis re-analyzed previously published TCR beta repertoires from roughly 690 donors and added high-resolution HLA genotyping to study TCR occurrence patterns. Both class I and class II loci were covered by HLA typing, at four-digit resolution. Every repertoire in the discovery cohort had been generated on one and the same sequencing platform. The genetic ancestry cluster associated with self-reported Caucasian donors included about four fifths of the 300 to 450 genotyped donors. An earlier analysis of 587 of the donors applied high-throughput TCR beta sequencing to assess whether each TCR beta V gene segment acted as functional or pseudogenic. Typing coverage differed by locus: A, B, C, DRB1 and DQB1 were typed in roughly 620-630 donors, DQA1 in approximately 520, DPA1 in approximately 600, and DPB1 in roughly 470. High-throughput TCR immunosequencing, statistical association of individual TCRs with disease status, and machine learning were combined to predict cytomegalovirus infection status.

Study-wide conclusions, independent of this receptor: In a later analysis, some 18,000 TCR beta sequences were associated with specific HLA alleles at a false discovery rate of 0.05. In a later genetic analysis, fewer N-insertions in productive TCRs were reported among donors in an Asian-associated ancestry cluster than the roughly 640-donor mean. Several of the top co-occurrence clusters appeared to be linked to parvovirus B19, influenza, CMV and Epstein-Barr virus, according to a later analysis. Strong co-occurrence of HLA alleles, especially DR and DQ, made assigning TCR associations to individual alleles difficult. For the cohort, immune exposure information was limited to CMV serostatus. In a later analysis, the rate of TCR association differed among HLA loci, with DRB1 alleles having the most associated TCRs and HLA-C alleles having the fewest. Roughly uniform sequencing depth across donors was assumed in presence/absence analyses, although this assumption may not hold. Only TCR beta chains were sequenced in this cohort, and the absence of alpha or paired-chain data limited detectable features. While some public TCRs were present in many individuals, most TCR sequences turned up only very rarely across donors. The classifier was reported to diagnose cytomegalovirus status with high specificity and sensitivity in both the original cohort and the validation cohort. In a later analysis, most CMV-associated TCR beta chains were found to appear HLA-restricted, with HLA associations seemingly driven largely by CMV exposure. Because HLA typing was missing for some donors at each locus, association tests included only the typed subset. In the study, 150 to 200 TCR beta chains were listed as associated with cytomegalovirus. In an earlier analysis of approximately 590 of the donors, most TCR beta V segments appeared in productive rearrangements about 90% or about 30% of the time, broadly matching IMGT annotations. A cluster of highly shared sequence variants was judged likely to represent a technical artifact of the sequencing pipeline. A further reported finding was that TCR beta sequences accurately predicted the HLA-A and HLA-B alleles for most subjects in the first cohort. According to the authors, the approach could potentially be generalized to other disease states and immunological phenotypes. In vitro tests confirmed that three of the cytomegalovirus-associated TCR beta chains recognize cytomegalovirus antigens. In a later analysis, HLA-associated TCR beta chains were found to be more clonally expanded and to have lower generation probabilities than equally common non-associated chains. Some IMGT-functional V segments, including TRBV6-2 and TRBV6-3, could not be distinguished by the 87-base-pair reads and were therefore excluded. In a later genetic analysis, a missense DCLRE1C variant was associated with V-gene and J-gene trimming of TCR beta chains, and the association was replicated in an independent cohort. Linkage disequilibrium might explain the correlated functional status among segregating V segments, but an unknown experimental factor could not be excluded. Because counts were too low, fewer than 20 rarely observed V segments, including chromosome 9 orphons, were excluded from the earlier analysis of fewer than 650 of the donors.

Sequencing was done on a sample of PBMCs. The receptor comes from a woman in her 40s in good health and CMV-seropositive. The V gene is TRBV7-6 and the J gene is TRBJ2-1, and possibly TRBD2, on 5 matching bases. The DNA sequence follows: TGTGCCAGCAGCTTAGCGGGAGTTGGTTATCATGAGCAGTTCTTC. It is translated as CASSLAGVGYHEQFF.